This T cell receptor beta chain was obtained from a study of blood T cell repertoires in COVID-19. Across the study: The United States, Italy and Spain were the sources of the acute and convalescent COVID-19 samples. T cells, B-cell-depleted T cells, or PBMCs supplied cDNA or gDNA.

Recruited during active infection, patients (from Seattle) were subsequently followed longitudinally. Original analysis: Estimation of nucleated cell counts was performed using reference gene primer amplification. TCRdb's table, derived via immunoSEQ multiplex PCR, lists solely in-frame clones and lacks some. That table supplies the V and J calls and clone size; D and trimming were determined from the DNA. The table shows around 300,000 clones, with about 93% occurring only once. The source material was peripheral blood. This receptor was taken from a woman in her 30s with COVID-19, enrolled during active disease.

The CDR3 reads CASSRDIQPQHF. The CDR3 nucleotides read TGTGCCAGCAGCCGAGACATTCAGCCCCAGCATTTT. The chain has TRBV2 and TRBJ1-5, with no clear D. This CDR3 contains 12 residues. The V gene lost 6 bases and the J gene lost 6 bases, with 9 bases spanning the gap. Germline V gene lookup returns CDR1 SNHLY and CDR2 FYNNEI.